This TCR beta chain is from a study of identifying expanded T cells in peripheral blood. Study results and limitations: About 1.2 clones differed between technical replicates, versus around 16 and 19 over time. Two-week clone count variance significantly increased as total template count grew.

Healthy donors had no documented immune events, such as infections, while sampled. This table comes from immunoSEQ multiplex PCR, and its TCRdb copy is limited to in-frame clones, with some not included. There are roughly 86,000 clones in the sample; around 83% occur only once, and roughly 4.1% lies in the top ten. Deletions cut 2 bases from V and 7 bases from J, with 12 bases between. Looked up from germline, CDR1 is MNHEY and CDR2 is SMNVEV (reference sequence). The CDR3 extends over 14 amino acids. As concerns this clone: Its antigen is undetermined.

The clonotype originates from a person between 18 and 69 years old in good health. The V call is TRBV27, the J call TRBJ1-5; D is unclear. The sample taken for sequencing was blood. The CDR3 DNA sequence: TGTGCCAGCAGTTTACTAGGGCGAGGACAGCCCCAGCATTTT. It is translated as CASSLLGRGQPQHF.